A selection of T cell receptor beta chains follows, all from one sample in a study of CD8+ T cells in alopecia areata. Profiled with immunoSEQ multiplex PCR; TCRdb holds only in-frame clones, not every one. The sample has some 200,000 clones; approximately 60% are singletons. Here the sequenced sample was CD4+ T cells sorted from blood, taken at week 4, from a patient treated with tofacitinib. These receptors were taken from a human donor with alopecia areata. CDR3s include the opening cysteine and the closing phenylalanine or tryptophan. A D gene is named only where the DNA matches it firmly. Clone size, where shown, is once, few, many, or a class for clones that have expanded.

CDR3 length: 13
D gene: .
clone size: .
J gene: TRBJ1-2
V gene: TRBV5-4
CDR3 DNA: TGTGCCAGCAGCTTTGGATCCTCCTTTGGCTACACCTTC
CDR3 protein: CASSFGSSFGYTF

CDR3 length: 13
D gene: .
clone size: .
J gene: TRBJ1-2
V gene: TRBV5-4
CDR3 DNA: TGTGCCAGCAGCAGTAGCGGCGGCTATGGCTACACCTTC
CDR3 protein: CASSSSGGYGYTF

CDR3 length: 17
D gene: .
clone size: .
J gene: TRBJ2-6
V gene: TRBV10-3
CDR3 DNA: TGTGCCATCAGTGAGTCGCCCTCCGGGGATGGGGCCAACGTCCTGACTTTC
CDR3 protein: CAISESPSGDGANVLTF

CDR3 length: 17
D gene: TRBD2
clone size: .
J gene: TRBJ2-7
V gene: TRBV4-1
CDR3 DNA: TGCGCCAGCAGCCAAGAGAGGCCTAGCGGGGTTCCCTACGAGCAGTACTTC
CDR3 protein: CASSQERPSGVPYEQYF

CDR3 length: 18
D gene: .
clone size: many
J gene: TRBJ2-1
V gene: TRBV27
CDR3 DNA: TGTGCCAGCAGTCCCCTCTTCACGGGGGCCCGATACGACAATGAGCAGTTCTTC
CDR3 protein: CASSPLFTGARYDNEQFF

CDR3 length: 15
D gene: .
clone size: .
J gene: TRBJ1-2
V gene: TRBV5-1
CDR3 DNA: TGCGCCAGCAGCCCCGGGACTTCCAACCTCTATGGCTACACCTTC
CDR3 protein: CASSPGTSNLYGYTF

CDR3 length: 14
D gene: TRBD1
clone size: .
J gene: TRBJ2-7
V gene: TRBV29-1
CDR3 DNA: TGCAGCGTTCAACGGACAGGGACGAGGTACGAGCAGTACTTC
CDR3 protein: CSVQRTGTRYEQYF

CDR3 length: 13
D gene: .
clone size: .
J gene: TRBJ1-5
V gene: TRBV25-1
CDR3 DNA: TGTGCCAGCAGGGGTGGAGGCAATCAGCCCCAGCATTTT
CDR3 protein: CASRGGGNQPQHF

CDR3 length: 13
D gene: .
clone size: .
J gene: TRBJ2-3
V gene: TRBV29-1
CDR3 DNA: TGCAGCGTTGGGGCCGGAGGCACAGATACGCAGTATTTT
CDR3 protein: CSVGAGGTDTQYF

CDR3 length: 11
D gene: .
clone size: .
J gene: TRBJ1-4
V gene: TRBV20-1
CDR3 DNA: TGCAGTGCTAGAGCTCAAGAAAAACTGTTTTTT
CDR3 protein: CSARAQEKLFF

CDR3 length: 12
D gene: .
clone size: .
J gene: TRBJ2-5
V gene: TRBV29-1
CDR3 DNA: TGCAGCGTTTCCCAGGGACAAGAGACCCAGTACTTC
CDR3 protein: CSVSQGQETQYF

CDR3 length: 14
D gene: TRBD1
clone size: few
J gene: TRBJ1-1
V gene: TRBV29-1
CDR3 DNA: TGCAGCGTCGAGGACAGGCCCATGAACACTGAAGCTTTCTTT
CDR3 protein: CSVEDRPMNTEAFF

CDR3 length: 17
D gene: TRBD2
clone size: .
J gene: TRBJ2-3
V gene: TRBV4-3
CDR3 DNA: TGCGCCAGCAGCCTAAGTGGGGCTAGCGGGGGAGTGGATACGCAGTATTTT
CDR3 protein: CASSLSGASGGVDTQYF

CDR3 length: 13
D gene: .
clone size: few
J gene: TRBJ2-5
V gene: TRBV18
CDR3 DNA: TGTGCCAGCTCACCTGAGAGGGCAGAGACCCAGTACTTC
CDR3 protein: CASSPERAETQYF